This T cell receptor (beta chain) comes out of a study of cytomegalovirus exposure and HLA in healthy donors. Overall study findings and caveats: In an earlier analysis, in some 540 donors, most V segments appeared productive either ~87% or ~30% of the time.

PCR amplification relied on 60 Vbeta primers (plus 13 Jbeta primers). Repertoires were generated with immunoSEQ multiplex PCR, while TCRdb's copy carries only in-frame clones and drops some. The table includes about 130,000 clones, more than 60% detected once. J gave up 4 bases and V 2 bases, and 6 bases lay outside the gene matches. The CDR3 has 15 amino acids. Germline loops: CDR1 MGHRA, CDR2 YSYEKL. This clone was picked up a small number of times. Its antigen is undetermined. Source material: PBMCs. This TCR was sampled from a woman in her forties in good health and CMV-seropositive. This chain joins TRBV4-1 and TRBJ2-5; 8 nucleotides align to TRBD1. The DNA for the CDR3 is TGCGCCAGCAGCCAACTCTTCGGACAGGGAGAGACCCAGTACTTC. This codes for CASSQLFGQGETQYF.